This TCR beta chain was identified in a study of T-cell reconstitution after alpha-beta-depleted transplantation in children. Points from the study as a whole: It was newly produced T cells that mostly accounted for T-cell counts and diversity one year after transplant. Reportedly, roughly two months post-transplant, alpha-beta T cells arose from several hundred expanded graft clones. Where some patients showed high TCRbeta diversity at day 60, it came from recipient T cells and thymic progenitors that had survived.

Researchers prepared the TCRbeta library using unique molecular identifiers, the study reports. TCRdb called the PCR reads again in MiXCR, with one record for every CDR3 protein. Among about a million distinct CDR3 sequences listed, less than 30% were seen once. CDR1 is MNHEY and CDR2 is SMNVEV in the germline V gene (reference sequence). The CDR3 has 17 amino acids. V gave up 5 bases and J gave up 2 bases; unmatched junction bases: 13. This clonotype has only a few counts. Its antigen is still unknown. The chain combines TRBV27 with TRBJ2-7, with 9 positions matching TRBD1. The TCR was taken from a boy younger than two who had a stem cell transplant for SCID, so the T cells may come from the graft donor. Sequencing used PBMCs, mostly from graft donor cells, obtained 360 days after TCRalphabeta/CD19-depleted stem cell transplant. CDR3 in amino acids: CASSMFPGQGPPYEQYF. The CDR3 DNA reads TGTGCCAGCAGTATGTTTCCGGGACAGGGTCCCCCCTACGAGCAGTACTTC.